The present T cell receptor beta chain was sequenced within a study of shared clonotypes between healthy human individuals. Overall study results and limits: When compared with the clonotypes that were shared by all four sorted-subset donors, the non-shared clonotypes turned out to have lower generation probabilities. Limitation of the genetic and exposure-history diversity represented came from the few donors. Sorted-subset samples were not fully sequenced, rarefaction indicated.

Per the germline V gene, CDR1 is SGHAT and CDR2 is FQNNGV. The CDR3 contains 15 residues. The V gene lost 1 base and the J gene lost 4 bases, with 13 bases spanning the gap. The protocol was immunoSEQ multiplex PCR, while the TCRdb copy is restricted to in-frame clones and leaves out a portion. The data contain fewer than 1.4 million clones, about 80% of them singletons. Note on this clone: The antigen is unknown.

CD4+ cell separation produced CD45RA+ naive and CD45RA-negative memory subsets. The V gene is TRBV11-2, the J gene TRBJ1-2, with D perhaps matching TRBD1 (6 bases). This TCR was sampled from a man aged 18-30 years in good health. Some clones in this sample may be carry-over from other donors' samples. The specimen was memory CD4+ T cells from PBMCs. Regarding subset: CD45RA-negative fraction. CDR3 protein: CASSLAPGEGYGYTF. DNA for the CDR3: TGTGCCAGCAGCTTAGCCCCAGGGGAGGGCTATGGCTACACCTTC.